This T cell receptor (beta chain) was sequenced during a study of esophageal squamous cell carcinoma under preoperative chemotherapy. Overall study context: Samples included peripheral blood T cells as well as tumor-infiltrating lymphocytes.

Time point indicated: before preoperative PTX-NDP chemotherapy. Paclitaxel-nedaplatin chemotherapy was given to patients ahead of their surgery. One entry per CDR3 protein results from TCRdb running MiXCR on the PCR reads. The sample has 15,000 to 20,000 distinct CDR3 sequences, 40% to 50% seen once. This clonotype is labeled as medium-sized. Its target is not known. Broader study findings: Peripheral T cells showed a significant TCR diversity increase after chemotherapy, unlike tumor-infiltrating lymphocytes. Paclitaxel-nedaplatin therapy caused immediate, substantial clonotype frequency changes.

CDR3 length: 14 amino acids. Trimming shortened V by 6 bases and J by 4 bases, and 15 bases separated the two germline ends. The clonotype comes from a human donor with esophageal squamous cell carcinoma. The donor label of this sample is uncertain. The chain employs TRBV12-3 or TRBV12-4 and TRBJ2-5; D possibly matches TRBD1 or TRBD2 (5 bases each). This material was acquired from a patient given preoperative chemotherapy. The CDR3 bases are TGTGCCAGCAGCCAAGGACCAGGGAGAGAGACCCAGTACTTC. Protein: CASSQGPGRETQYF.